The present entry profiles one T cell receptor (beta chain) with its context. Its antigen is unidentified. This entry belongs to a study of metastatic and nonmetastatic thyroid tumors. In the study overall: Malignant and benign thyroid patients had repertoires compared in peripheral blood and tumor or nodule tissue.

Patients had received no treatment of any kind before thyroid surgery. Overall study findings and caveats: Malignant tumors reportedly showed significantly higher TCR beta diversity than benign nodules in both blood and tumor.

CDR3 length equals 15 residues. The V gene's germline CDR1 is SGHRS and CDR2 YFSETQ. Unmatched junction bases numbered 7, after V lost 3 bases and J lost 5 bases. TCRdb re-analyzed the PCR reads using MiXCR. The sample yields under 15,000 clones, approximately 22% seen once. The genes are TRBV5-1 and TRBJ2-5, with 10 bases lining up with TRBD1. This clonotype was obtained from a female donor with papillary thyroid cancer or a benign thyroid nodule (not recorded which). Some clones in this sample may be carry-over from other donors' samples. The specimen sequenced was blood. DNA for the CDR3: TGCGCCAGCAGCTCGCAGGGGACAGGGGTCGAGACCCAGTACTTC. Encoded protein: CASSSQGTGVETQYF.